These 14 T cell receptor beta chains came from one sample sequenced in a study of breast tumors, draining lymph nodes, adjacent tissues. TCRdb recomputed calls from the multiplex PCR reads with MiXCR, one row per CDR3 protein. The repertoire holds approximately 230,000 distinct CDR3 sequences, with nearly 35% as singletons. Axillary draining lymph nodes of breast cancer patients supplied the node samples. What was sequenced was axillary lymph node tissue. These receptors were obtained from a female donor with breast cancer. Some clones in this sample may be carry-over from other donors' samples.

This clonotype occurred a few times. The chain is built from TRBV28 and TRBJ2-2, with 7 positions matching TRBD2. Germline V CDR1 and CDR2: MDHEN, SYDVKM. J lost 0 bases, V lost 2 bases, and 9 bases had no gene match. The CDR3 has 18 amino acids. In DNA, the CDR3 is TGTGCCAGCAGTTTACTGGCAGCGGGACTCGCGAACACCGGGGAGCTGTTTTTT. Amino acids: CASSLLAAGLANTGELFF.

A few counts support this clonotype. CDR3 in amino acids: CASRQDTNIQYF. DNA for the CDR3: TGTGCCAGCAGACAGGACACAAACATTCAGTACTTC. This chain links TRBV6-6 with TRBJ2-4; tentative D call: TRBD1 (5 bases). The germline V gene has CDR1 MNHNY and CDR2 SVGAGI (reference sequence). This CDR3 has 12 residues. Trimming took 6 bases from V and 6 from J, leaving 9 bases between them.

This clonotype was counted at least ten times. The chain couples TRBV20-1 to TRBJ2-7; 8 bases map to TRBD2. Germline lookup yields CDR1 DFQATT and CDR2 SNEGSKA (reference sequence). V lost 1 base, J lost 3 bases, and 5 bases stayed unmatched. This CDR3 spans 14 amino acids. CDR3 nucleotides: TGCAGTGCTAGAGGGGCCGGGACTAGCTACGAGCAGTACTTC. Amino acids: CSARGAGTSYEQYF.

In this sample, this clonotype turned up many times. This rearrangement joins TRBV20-1 to TRBJ2-3; the match to TRBD2 covers 11 bases. This CDR3 has 15 residues. Germline CDR1 is DFQATT and CDR2 is SNEGSKA (reference sequence). V lost 6 bases, J lost 2 bases, and 7 bases stayed unmatched. CDR3 bases: TGCAGTGCCTTAGGACTAGCGGGCCCCACAGATACGCAGTATTTT. Encoded protein: CSALGLAGPTDTQYF.

The genes are TRBV5-1 and TRBJ1-4; TRBD1 matches 8 bases. The CDR3 spans 15 residues. V was clipped by 4 bases and J by 5 bases; unmatched bases: 7. Germline loops: CDR1 SGHRS, CDR2 YFSETQ. The CDR3 sequence: CASSRTGLGNEKLFF. The DNA for the CDR3 is TGCGCCAGCAGCCGGACAGGGTTGGGAAATGAAAAACTGTTTTTT.

This chain connects TRBV12-3 or TRBV12-4 to TRBJ1-2; 8 positions agree with TRBD1. The CDR3 extends over 16 amino acids. V lost 6 bases and J lost 4; bases outside the gene matches: 13. CDR3 nucleotide sequence: TGTGCCAGCAGGGGACAGGCGAACAGGGGGGCCTATGGCTACACCTTC. It codes for CASRGQANRGAYGYTF.

The sample holds many counts of this clonotype. This CDR3 reads CASGLVPDYEQYF. The DNA for the CDR3 is TGTGCTAGTGGTTTGGTCCCAGACTACGAGCAGTACTTC. The chain carries TRBV12-5 and TRBJ2-7; unclear D gene. The CDR3 runs to 13 residues. Germline V lookup: CDR1 LGHNT, CDR2 FRNRAP. Trimming took off 0 bases at V and 3 bases at J, with 6 bases between the two ends.

The sample holds many counts of this clonotype. The chain employs TRBV7-2 and TRBJ2-5; 7 nucleotides align to TRBD2. In germline, CDR1 is SGHTA, CDR2 FQGNSA. V gave up 4 bases and J gave up 2 bases; unmatched junction bases: 4. The CDR3 covers 14 residues. CDR3 amino acids: CASSYGTKQETQYF. The DNA of the CDR3 is TGTGCCAGCAGCTATGGGACTAAGCAAGAGACCCAGTACTTC.

The V and J genes are TRBV19 and TRBJ2-5; D assignment may be TRBD1 or TRBD2 (6 bases each). V was cut by 3 bases and J by 1 base, with 15 bases left in between. CDR3 length: 16 amino acids. Germline CDR1 reads LNHDA; CDR2 reads SQIVND (reference sequence). The DNA for the CDR3 is TGTGCCAGTAGTATTTTCGGGGGCCGGGGCCAAGAGACCCAGTACTTC. Encoded protein: CASSIFGGRGQETQYF. Full variable domain (rest looked up from reference TRBV19 and TRBJ2-5): DGGITQSPKYLFRKEGQNVTLSCEQNLNHDAMYWYRQDPGQGLRLIYYSQIVNDFQKGDIAEGYSVSREKKESFPLTVTSAQKNPTAFYLCASSIFGGRGQETQYFGPGTRLLVL.

There are a few counts of this clonotype. The CDR3 bases are TGCGCCAGCAGTTTTACCCCAGGACAGGGGGCTAGGGAGACCCAGTACTTC. It translates to CASSFTPGQGARETQYF. This chain connects TRBV5-1 to TRBJ2-5, with TRBD1 matching 11 bases. The CDR3 runs to 17 residues. Unmatched junction bases numbered 14, after V lost 5 bases and J lost 5 bases. Germline loops: CDR1 SGHRS, CDR2 YFSETQ.

This clonotype was detected only once. V and J are TRBV20-1 and TRBJ1-6; a possible D gene is TRBD1 (5 bases). Germline V CDR1 and CDR2: DFQATT, SNEGSKA (reference sequence). V lost 0 bases and J lost 4, with 16 bases in between. The CDR3 runs 17 residues. The CDR3, as DNA: TGCAGTGCTAGAGAACAGCGGGGCGAAGGGTATAATTCACCCCTCCACTTT. Amino acids: CSAREQRGEGYNSPLHF.

The gene calls are TRBV25-1 and TRBJ2-1, with D possibly being TRBD2 (6 bases). Germline assignment: CDR1 MGHDK and CDR2 SYGVNS. Deletions cut 4 bases from V and 0 bases from J, with 13 bases between. This CDR3 region has 16 residues. CDR3 region: CASSGVSGSSYNEQFF. The CDR3 coding sequence is TGTGCCAGCAGTGGTGTTAGCGGAAGCTCCTACAATGAGCAGTTCTTC.

This sequence joins TRBV2 and TRBJ1-6; 7 nucleotides agree with TRBD1. CDR1 SNHLY and CDR2 FYNNEI come from the germline V gene. V shed 6 bases, J shed 7 bases, and the junction held 6 bases outside the gene matches. The CDR3 runs 14 residues. This chain's CDR3 is CASRIGQVNSPLHF. CDR3 bases: TGTGCCAGCAGGATCGGACAGGTCAATTCACCCCTCCACTTT.

This clonotype was counted many times. The J gene is TRBJ2-7, the V gene TRBV7-9; D gene unclear. Trimming removed 0 bases at V and 2 bases at J, with 8 bases between. The length of the CDR3 is 14 residues. Germline V gene lookup returns CDR1 SEHNR and CDR2 FQNEAQ (reference sequence). The CDR3, as DNA: TGTGCCAGCAGCTTAGCAGGGAAGCCCTACGAGCAGTACTTC. Protein: CASSLAGKPYEQYF.